This T cell receptor (beta chain) was recorded in a study of molecular identifiers for immune sequencing clone quantification. Every naive CD8 library was made from between about 18,000 and 1,100,000 sorted cells with 10%, 30% or 50% RNA. TCRdb re-analysed the PCR reads in MiXCR, keeping a single row per CDR3 protein. The sample holds roughly 630,000 distinct CDR3 sequences, over 25% seen once. J gave up 3 bases and V 0 bases, and 2 bases lay outside the gene matches. In germline, CDR1 is MNHEY, CDR2 SVGEGT. This CDR3 has 15 amino acids. The chain combines TRBV6-2 or TRBV6-3 with TRBJ2-7, with 10 nucleotides matching TRBD1. The material sequenced was naive CD8+ T cells from blood, with Jurkat cell RNA spiked in. Indicated subset: FACS-sorted CD8+CD4-CCR7+CD45RA+ naive T cells. The origin of this receptor is a human donor in good health. Some libraries in this study had Jurkat cell RNA spiked in. CDR3 coding DNA: TGTGCCAGCAGTTACTCGACAGGGGGCCGCTACGAGCAGTACTTC. Its translation: CASSYSTGGRYEQYF.